Following are 27 T cell receptor beta chains from one sample sequenced in a study of molecular identifiers for immune sequencing clone quantification. TCRdb re-derived calls from the PCR reads in MiXCR, one entry per CDR3 protein. The sample yields over 85,000 distinct CDR3 sequences, about 32% seen once. The specimen was naive CD8+ T cells from blood, with Jurkat cell RNA spiked in. The subset was: FACS-sorted CD8+CD4-CCR7+CD45RA+ naive T cells. The origin of the receptors is a human donor in good health. Some libraries in this study had Jurkat cell RNA spiked in.

This clonotype was seen only once. V is TRBV12-5 and J is TRBJ2-7; D is perhaps TRBD1 or TRBD2 (5 bases each). The CDR3 length is 13 residues. Germline assignment: CDR1 LGHNT and CDR2 FRNRAP. The V end was cut by 7 bases, the J end by 5 bases, with 15 bases between. The CDR3 here is CASASGSRNEQYF. Written as DNA, the CDR3 is TGTGCTAGTGCCTCAGGGAGCAGGAACGAGCAGTACTTC.

The table lists this clonotype with a few counts. The chain couples TRBV27 to TRBJ1-5; no reliable D call. The CDR3 loop spans 13 amino acids. Germline V lookup: CDR1 MNHEY, CDR2 SMNVEV (reference sequence). V was cut by 2 bases and J by 4 bases, with 6 bases left in between. CDR3 nucleotides: TGTGCCAGCAGTTTAGAACCAAATCAGCCCCAGCATTTT. Its protein is CASSLEPNQPQHF.

Concerning this clonotype itself: A much larger clone lies one base from this, so it may be a read error. The chain recombines TRBV28 with TRBJ1-6; 7 nucleotides agree with TRBD1. Germline CDR1 reads MDHEN; CDR2 reads SYDVKM. The CDR3 has 14 amino acids. The CDR3 nucleotides are TGTGCCAGCAGTTTAGAGGGACAGTCTTCACCCCACCACTTT. It codes for CASSLEGQSSPHHF.

This clonotype was counted many times. V and J are TRBV13 and TRBJ1-1, with TRBD1 as a possible D gene (5 bases). From germline, CDR1 is PRHDT and CDR2 FYEKMQ (reference sequence). The CDR3 loop spans 15 amino acids. V dropped 0 bases and J dropped 4 bases, with 12 bases sitting between them. CDR3 DNA: TGTGCCAGCAGCTTAGGAATGGGGGGATCCACTGAAGCTTTCTTT. It yields the protein CASSLGMGGSTEAFF.

Regarding this clonotype: A read error may produce the germline difference seen at one junction end. CDR3 DNA: TGTGCCAGCAGCTCAAGGGGGACTAGCGGGAGGCTGTCTTACGAGCAGGACTTC. Its translation: CASSSRGTSGRLSYEQDF. J is TRBJ2-7 and V is TRBV5-3, with 15 nucleotides matching TRBD2. TRBV5-3 falls under the ORF class, with uncertain function. CDR3 length: 18 amino acids.

Note on this clonotype: A read error may explain this, as a much larger clone is one base away. The chain is built from TRBV5-6 and TRBJ2-3, with 11 bases that match TRBD2. Looked up from germline, CDR1 is SGHDT and CDR2 is YYEEEE. This CDR3 has 15 residues. DNA of the CDR3: TGTGCCAGCAGCTATGGACTAGCGGGCACAGATACGCGGTATTTT. It encodes CASSYGLAGTDTRYF.

The table lists this clonotype with many counts. The CDR3 sequence is CSVAGTASTDTQYF. CDR3 nucleotides: TGCAGCGTAGCCGGGACAGCTAGCACAGATACGCAGTATTTT. J is TRBJ2-3 and V is TRBV29-1, with 7 bases lining up with TRBD1. Germline V gene data show CDR1 as SQVTM and CDR2 as ANQGSEA. With V trimmed by 6 bases and J by 0 bases, 6 bases remained unmatched. The CDR3 contains 14 residues.

This clonotype showed up just a few times. The CDR3 coding sequence is TGCAGTGCTAGATGGTACTTCTCTTACACAGATACGCAGTATTTT. Protein sequence: CSARWYFSYTDTQYF. This chain joins TRBV20-1 and TRBJ2-3; D call uncertain. CDR3 length: 15 residues. Trimming removed 2 bases from V and 2 bases from J, with 14 bases in between. From germline, CDR1 is DFQATT and CDR2 SNEGSKA (reference sequence).

Points on this clonotype: The junction and the germline gene differ at one end; a read error may be behind it. V is TRBV9 and J is TRBJ1-6; the D gene is possibly TRBD1 (5 bases). The germline V gene encodes CDR1 SGDLS and CDR2 YYNGEE. The CDR3 is 12 residues long. The CDR3 coding sequence is TGTGCCAGCAGCGTCCAGGGTTCACCCCACCACTTT. Translated: CASSVQGSPHHF. Supplemented by reference TRBV9 and TRBJ1-6, the full variable domain reads DSGVTQTPKHLITATGQRVTLRCSPRSGDLSVYWYQQSLDQGLQFLIQYYNGEERAKGNILERFSAQQFPDLHSELNLSSLELGDSALYFCASSVQGSPHHFGNGTRLTVT.

This clonotype was counted between two and nine times. J is TRBJ1-4 and V is TRBV4-3, with TRBD1 as a possible D gene (6 bases). Trimming left V 4 bases short and J 6 bases short, with 15 bases between. Germline V gene sequence: CDR1 LGHNA, CDR2 YSLEER. This CDR3 contains 15 residues. DNA for the CDR3: TGCGCCAGCAGCCCCCTACAGGGTGTCGATGAAAAACTGTTTTTT. Its translation: CASSPLQGVDEKLFF.

The chain recombines TRBV4-3 with TRBJ2-7; D not certain. Trimming took 0 bases from V and 3 from J, leaving 12 bases between them. The CDR3 contains 15 residues. In germline, CDR1 is LGHNA, CDR2 YSLEER. This chain's CDR3 is CASSQDLGQNYEQYF. CDR3 sequence (DNA): TGCGCCAGCAGCCAAGATCTTGGGCAGAACTACGAGCAGTACTTC.

CDR3 sequence (DNA): TGTGCCAGCAGCATGACAGTTCGCTCTGAAGCTTTCTTT. Encoded protein: CASSMTVRSEAFF. The chain combines TRBV27 with TRBJ1-1; D possibly corresponds to TRBD1 (5 bases). The V end lost 6 bases, the J end lost 6 bases, and 14 bases lay between the germline ends. The CDR3 contains 13 residues. The germline V gene encodes CDR1 MNHEY and CDR2 SMNVEV (reference sequence).

This clonotype appeared a single time. CDR3 coding DNA: TGTGCCTGCACCAAAGGGGAGACCCAGTACTTC. Amino acids: CACTKGETQYF. The chain carries TRBV7-9 and TRBJ2-5; no firm D call. Germline CDR1 is SEHNR and CDR2 is FQNEAQ (reference sequence). The V end lost 11 bases, the J end lost 5 bases, and 12 bases lay between the germline ends. CDR3 length: 11 amino acids.

Worth noting for this clonotype: A much more abundant neighbour one base away suggests this may be a read error. Since no conserved phenylalanine or tryptophan closes the CDR3, a read error is the likely cause. This chain uses TRBV4-2 with TRBJ2-5; D may be TRBD1 (6 bases). Germline V lookup: CDR1 LGHNA, CDR2 YNFKEQ. There are 15 residues in the CDR3. Trimming removed 3 bases from V and 0 bases from J, with 11 bases in between. CDR3 amino acids: CASSHRGQHQETQYI. The CDR3 DNA follows: TGTGCCAGCAGCCACCGAGGACAGCACCAAGAGACCCAGTACATC.

Notes on this clonotype: This could be a read error, since a much larger clone is one nucleotide away. The chain carries TRBV6-1 and TRBJ1-5; D is ambiguous. This CDR3 spans 13 amino acids. Germline CDR1 is MNHNS and CDR2 is SASEGT. CDR3: CASTDAPNQPRHF. CDR3 DNA sequence: TGTGCCAGCACTGACGCCCCAAATCAGCCCCGGCATTTT.

The chain uses TRBV6-2 or TRBV6-3 and TRBJ2-7; 8 positions match TRBD2. The CDR3 is 15 amino acids. Germline-derived CDR1 and CDR2 are MNHEY and SVGEGT. The V and J ends lost 0 bases and 6 bases, in that order; junction bases with no gene match: 7. CDR3 DNA: TGTGCCAGCAGTTACTCCGGGACTAGTGGGGCCGAGCAGTACTTC. Translated: CASSYSGTSGAEQYF.

CDR3 coding DNA: TGTGCCAGCAGCGCAGGGGGGGCCCAGCCCCAGCATTTT. This gives the protein CASSAGGAQPQHF. The chain has TRBV6-2 or TRBV6-3 and TRBJ1-5; 7 positions agree with TRBD1. Germline CDR1 MNHEY, CDR2 SVGEGT. Trimming cost V 6 bases and J 7 bases; bases outside gene matches: 6. This CDR3 is 13 amino acids long.

As regards this clonotype: One base away lies a much larger clone, so this may be a sequencing read error. The chain joins TRBV12-3 or TRBV12-4 to TRBJ1-5; D gene unclear. CDR3 length: 14 amino acids. Trimming stripped 3 bases from V and 0 bases from J, with 6 bases between. The CDR3 DNA reads as TGTGCCAGCAGTTTCGCCTGTAGCAATCAGCCCCAGCATTTT. Its protein is CASSFACSNQPQHF.

A word on this clonotype: An end of the junction differs from the germline gene, which may be a read error. This chain links TRBV3-1 with TRBJ2-7; D gene uncertain. CDR1 is LGHDT and CDR2 is YNNKEL in the germline V gene (reference sequence). The CDR3 has 15 amino acids. CDR3 region: CASSPYLPLSYGQYF. CDR3 bases: TGTGCCAGCAGCCCGTACCTTCCACTCTCCTACGGGCAGTACTTC.

This sequence joins TRBV7-3 and TRBJ2-1; D ambiguous. This CDR3 is 15 amino acids long. CDR1 is SGHTA and CDR2 is FQGTGA in the germline V gene. V gave up 1 base and J gave up 6 bases, with 13 bases separating them. The DNA for the CDR3 is TGTGCCAGCAGCTTAAAGGTTTCCCCGAGCAATGAGCAGTTCTTC. Its translation: CASSLKVSPSNEQFF. Complete variable domain (other parts from reference TRBV7-3 and TRBJ2-1): GAGVSQTPSNKVTEKGKYVELRCDPISGHTALYWYRQSLGQGPEFLIYFQGTGAADDSGLPNDRFFAVRPEGSVSTLKIQRTERGDSAVYLCASSLKVSPSNEQFFGPGTRLTVL.

The chain joins TRBV12-3 or TRBV12-4 to TRBJ2-1; TRBD2 might be the D (6 bases). The CDR3 extends over 16 amino acids. V dropped 6 bases and J dropped 0 bases, with 15 bases sitting between them. The CDR3, as DNA: TGTGCCAGCAGCCCCCCCGGGGGACTCTCCTACAATGAGCAGTTCTTC. Its protein product is CASSPPGGLSYNEQFF.

The genes are TRBV7-9 and TRBJ1-5, with a tentative D call TRBD1 (5 bases). V was clipped by 1 base and J by 5 bases, with 6 bases between them. The CDR3 is 13 residues long. Germline assignment: CDR1 SEHNR and CDR2 FQNEAQ (reference sequence). The CDR3, as DNA: TGTGCCAGCAGCTTAGGGGGCCATCAGCCCCAGCATTTT. Protein product: CASSLGGHQPQHF. Full variable domain (remainder filled in from reference TRBV7-9 and TRBJ1-5): DTGVSQNPRHKITKRGQNVTFRCDPISEHNRLYWYRQTLGQGPEFLTYFQNEAQLEKSRLLSDRFSAERPKGSFSTLEIQRTEQGDSAMYLCASSLGGHQPQHFGDGTRLSIL.

The V and J genes are TRBV19 and TRBJ1-1; D gene ambiguous. The CDR3 length is 15 residues. V shed 2 bases and J shed 0 bases, with 10 bases lying between them. Germline values: CDR1 LNHDA, CDR2 SQIVND (reference sequence). CDR3 amino acids: CASSINGYLNTEAFF. The CDR3 nucleotides read TGTGCCAGTAGTATAAACGGCTACTTGAACACTGAAGCTTTCTTT.

V and J are TRBV6-6 and TRBJ1-1, with D possibly matching TRBD1 (5 bases). V was clipped by 6 bases and J by 0 bases, with 14 bases between them. The germline V gene has CDR1 MNHNY and CDR2 SVGAGI (reference sequence). The CDR3 spans 15 residues. The CDR3 region is CASSQFDSMNTEAFF. The CDR3 bases are TGTGCCAGCAGCCAATTCGACAGCATGAACACTGAAGCTTTCTTT.

There are many counts of this clonotype. V and J are TRBV28 and TRBJ2-7; D gene unclear. Germline CDR1 and CDR2: MDHEN and SYDVKM. With 5 bases removed from V and 2 bases from J, the gap between germline ends came to 10 bases. The CDR3 is 13 amino acids. This CDR3 is CASSPGVAYEQYF. CDR3 in DNA: TGTGCCAGCAGTCCTGGGGTAGCCTACGAGCAGTACTTC.

V and J are TRBV28 and TRBJ2-5; tentative D call: TRBD1 (5 bases). Germline V gene lookup returns CDR1 MDHEN and CDR2 SYDVKM. The CDR3 is 17 amino acids. V lost 2 bases and J lost 2, with 18 bases in between. The CDR3 DNA sequence: TGTGCCAGCAGTTTAACCACAAGCTGGACACTTCAAGAGACCCAGTACTTC. This codes for CASSLTTSWTLQETQYF.

With respect to this clonotype: A much larger clone lies one base from this, so it may be a read error. No conserved phenylalanine or tryptophan ends this CDR3, so it is likely a read error. The genes are TRBV29-1 and TRBJ1-1; D remains ambiguous. Between the trimmed V and J ends, which lost 4 bases and 3 bases, there was a span of 6 bases. Germline CDR1 is SQVTM and CDR2 is ANQGSEA. The length of the CDR3 is 11 residues. The CDR3 is CSVAKDTEAFL. The DNA for the CDR3 is TGCAGCGTTGCTAAGGACACTGAAGCTTTCTTA.